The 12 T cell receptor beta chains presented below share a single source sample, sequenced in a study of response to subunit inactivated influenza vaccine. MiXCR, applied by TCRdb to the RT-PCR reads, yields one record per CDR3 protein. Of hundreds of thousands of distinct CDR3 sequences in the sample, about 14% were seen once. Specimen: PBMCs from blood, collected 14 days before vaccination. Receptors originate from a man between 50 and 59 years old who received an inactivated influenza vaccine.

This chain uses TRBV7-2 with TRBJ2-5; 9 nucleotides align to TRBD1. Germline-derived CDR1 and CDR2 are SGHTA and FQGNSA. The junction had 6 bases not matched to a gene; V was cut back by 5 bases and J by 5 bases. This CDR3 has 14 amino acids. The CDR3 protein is CASSVQGAKETQYF. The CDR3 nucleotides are TGTGCCAGCAGCGTACAGGGGGCCAAGGAGACCCAGTACTTC.

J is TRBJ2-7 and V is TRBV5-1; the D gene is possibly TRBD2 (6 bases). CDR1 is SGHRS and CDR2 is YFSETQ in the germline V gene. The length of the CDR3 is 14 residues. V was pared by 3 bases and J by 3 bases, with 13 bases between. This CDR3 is CASSSTGESYEQYF. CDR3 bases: TGCGCCAGCAGCTCCACGGGGGAGAGCTACGAGCAGTACTTC.

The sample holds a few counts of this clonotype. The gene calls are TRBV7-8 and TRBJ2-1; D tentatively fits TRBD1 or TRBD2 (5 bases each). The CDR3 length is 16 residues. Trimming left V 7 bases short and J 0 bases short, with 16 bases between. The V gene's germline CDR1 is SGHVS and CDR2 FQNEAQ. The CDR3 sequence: CASNPGPPSSYNEQFF. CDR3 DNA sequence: TGTGCCAGCAACCCGGGACCGCCGAGCTCCTACAATGAGCAGTTCTTC.

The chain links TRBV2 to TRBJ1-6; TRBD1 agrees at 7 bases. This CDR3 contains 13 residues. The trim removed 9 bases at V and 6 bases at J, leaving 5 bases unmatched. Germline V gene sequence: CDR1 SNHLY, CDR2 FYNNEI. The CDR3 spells CARRGQINSPLHF. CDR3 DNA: TGTGCCAGGAGGGGACAGATTAATTCACCCCTCCACTTT.

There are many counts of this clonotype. The CDR3 DNA is TGCGCCAGCAGCCAAGAGATTAGCTCAGATACGCAGTATTTT. Amino acid sequence: CASSQEISSDTQYF. The chain employs TRBV4-3 and TRBJ2-3; unclear D gene. V was pared by 0 bases and J by 4 bases, with 8 bases between. The CDR3 has 14 amino acids. Germline CDR1 LGHNA, CDR2 YSLEER.

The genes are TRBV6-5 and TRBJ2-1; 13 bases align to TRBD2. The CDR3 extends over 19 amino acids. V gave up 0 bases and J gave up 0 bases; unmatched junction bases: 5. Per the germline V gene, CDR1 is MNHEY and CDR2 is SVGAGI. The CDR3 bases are TGTGCCAGCAGTTACTCTGGGACTAGCGGGGAAAGCTCCTACAATGAGCAGTTCTTC. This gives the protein CASSYSGTSGESSYNEQFF.

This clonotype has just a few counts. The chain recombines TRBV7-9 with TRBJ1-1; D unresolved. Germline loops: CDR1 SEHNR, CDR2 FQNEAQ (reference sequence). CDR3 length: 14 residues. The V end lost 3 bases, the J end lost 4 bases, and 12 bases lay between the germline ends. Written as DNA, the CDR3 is TGTGCCAGCAGCTTTGAAGGGTGGGTCACTGAAGCTTTCTTT. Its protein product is CASSFEGWVTEAFF.

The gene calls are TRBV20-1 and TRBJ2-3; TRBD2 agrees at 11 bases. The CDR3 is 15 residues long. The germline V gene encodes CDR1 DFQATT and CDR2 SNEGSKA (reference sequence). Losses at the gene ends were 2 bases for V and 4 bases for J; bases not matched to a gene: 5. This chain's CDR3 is CSARSASGGSDTQYF. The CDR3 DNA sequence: TGCAGTGCTAGATCCGCTAGCGGGGGGTCAGATACGCAGTATTTT.

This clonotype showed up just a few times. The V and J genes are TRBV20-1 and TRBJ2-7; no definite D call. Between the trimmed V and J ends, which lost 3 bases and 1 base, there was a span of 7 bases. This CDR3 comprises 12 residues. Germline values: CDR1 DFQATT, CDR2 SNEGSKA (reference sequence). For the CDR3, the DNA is TGCAGTGCTAGCCAGGCATCCTACGAGCAGTACTTC. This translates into CSASQASYEQYF.

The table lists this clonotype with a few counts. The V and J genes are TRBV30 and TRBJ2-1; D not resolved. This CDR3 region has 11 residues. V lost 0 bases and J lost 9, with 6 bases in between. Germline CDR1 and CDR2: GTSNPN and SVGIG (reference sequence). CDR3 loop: CAWSVQFEQFF. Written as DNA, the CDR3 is TGTGCCTGGAGTGTACAGTTTGAGCAGTTCTTC.

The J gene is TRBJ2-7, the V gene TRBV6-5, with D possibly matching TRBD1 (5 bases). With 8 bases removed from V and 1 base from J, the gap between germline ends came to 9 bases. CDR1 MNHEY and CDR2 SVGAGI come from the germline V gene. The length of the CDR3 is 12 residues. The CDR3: CASLGASYEQYF. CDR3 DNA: TGTGCCAGCCTAGGGGCATCCTACGAGCAGTACTTC.

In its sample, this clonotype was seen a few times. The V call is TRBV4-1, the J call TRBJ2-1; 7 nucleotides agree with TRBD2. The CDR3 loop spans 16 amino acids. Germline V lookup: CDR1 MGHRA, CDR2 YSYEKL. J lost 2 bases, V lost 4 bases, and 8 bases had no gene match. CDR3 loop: CASSRAGEYAYNEQFF. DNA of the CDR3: TGCGCCAGCAGCCGGGCGGGAGAATATGCCTACAATGAGCAGTTCTTC.